This TCR beta chain came from a study of shared clonotypes between healthy human individuals (dated by TCRdb to about 2020). With regard to the full study: A couple of women and a few men aged 18 to 49 years were included in the cohort. Per donor, three plates each were used for CD4 naive and CD4 memory, two for CD8 naive, and one for CD8 memory. To estimate repertoire size and how much clonotypes are shared between individuals, the study performed deep sequencing of blood TCR repertoires from a handful of healthy adults. Libraries were prepared and TCR repertoires were sequenced by different laboratories using diverse techniques, in order to increase sequencing depth and limit assay-specific biases. Per donor, leukapheresis produced somewhere between about 0.94 and 9.5 billion PBMCs. The research as a whole found: Higher generation probabilities were observed for clonotypes shared by all four sorted-subset donors than for non-shared clonotypes. Because the study included a small number of donors, the genetic and exposure-history diversity represented was limited. Across a few donors, around 5.4% of naive CD4, 3.5% of naive CD8, about 2.3% of memory CD4, and under 0.45% of memory CD8 clonotypes were shared. Naive subsets generally had larger estimated clonotype richness than memory subsets. Pairwise subsampling indicated that sequencing depth was expected to affect the degree of clonotype sharing among donors. Sampling was limited to blood, and TCR repertoires in tissue likely differ from TCR repertoires in blood. Incomplete sequencing was indicated by rarefaction of sorted-subset datasets, despite the large sequencing depth.

Comment on this clone: This receptor's antigen is unknown. One base away there is no much larger clone; base qualities are not given.

Using the deep immunoSEQ assay, multiplex PCR amplified TCR CDR3 regions from genomic DNA. Genomic DNA extracted from each cell subset was distributed evenly over all wells of several immunoSEQ 96-well plates, and each plate served as one replicate. For sorted subsets, 200 to 250 ng of genomic DNA, equivalent to 25,000 to 30,000 T cell genomes, went into each replicate PCR. The purified libraries were quantified using a Qubit 3.0 fluorometer, sized with a Bioanalyzer 2100, and then quantified again using the KAPA Library Quantification kit. Each immunoSEQ 96-well plate was sequenced on its own single-read 150-cycle Illumina NextSeq 550 flow cell. In the authors' own workflow: Because only junctional sequences without quality scores were contained in the immunoSEQ output, filtering matching that applied to full-length reads could not be performed. To assign V/J genes and CDR3, sequences were annotated against IMGT germline references using PyIR, a Python wrapper for IgBLAST v1.9. Reads with weak V/J assignments (E-value above 1e-6), missing CDR3, stop codons, out-of-frame junctions, or ambiguous translated residues were removed. A V3J clonotype was defined by an identical inferred V gene, J gene, and CDR3 amino acid sequence. To compute the percentage overlap between repertoires, the number of shared unique clonotypes was divided by the size of the smaller repertoire. Repertoire richness was assessed with RTK rarefaction, the Chao1 estimator, and Recon v2.1 estimates of unobserved clonotypes. Generation probabilities were computed with OLGA for all TCRbeta clonotypes obtained by the gDNA method from four donors. In its TCRdb copy, this immuneACCESS table keeps in-frame sequences only and misses some clones. Where compared with another copy, unresolved V genes explain less than half of these, and the others have no known cause. D and trimming were read from the DNA, whereas the V and J calls and clone size are those reported in that table. Here the sample has millions of clones; 85% to 95% occur a single time. 0.39% of the sample is held by the ten biggest clonotypes.

The donors were healthy, HIV-negative adults who had no recently reported acute infections or vaccinations. Every donor was a Caucasian adult living in Nashville, Tennessee, USA. CD4+ T cells were enriched by magnetic negative selection, after which naive cells were positively selected on CD45RA and the negative fraction was taken as the memory subset. After blood collection by leukapheresis, PBMCs were isolated using Ficoll-Histopaque density gradient centrifugation and then cryopreserved in the vapor phase of liquid nitrogen. Analytical flow cytometry was used to check the purity and quantity of each magnetically sorted T cell population. Genomic DNA was isolated from every sorted fraction and measured by UV absorbance on a Nanodrop 2000c. The junction shows trimming of 4 bases on V and 2 bases on J, and the gene matches do not reach 6 bases of it. The germline V gene yields SGDLS for CDR1 and YYNGEE for CDR2. The CDR3 sequence holds 15 residues, the cysteine and phenylalanine included. The entry retains the CDR3 DNA only, 45 bases that are in frame from base 1.

The origin of this receptor is a man aged 18-30 years in good health. Some clones in this sample may be carry-over from other donors' samples. The V and J genes are TRBV9 and TRBJ2-1; 7 central nucleotides agree with TRBD2. The sequenced sample consisted of naive CD4+ T cells from PBMCs. The cell subset or site label on this specimen signifies: CD45RA+ positively selected. The sequenced DNA is TGTGCCAGCAGCCTACGGCTAGCGGCCTACAATGAGCAGTTCTTC. It codes for CASSLRLAAYNEQFF.